Listed here is a single T cell receptor beta chain. Antigen: not known. TCRdb's copy holds only in-frame clones and misses some; the assay was immunoSEQ multiplex PCR. The sample lists 1.4 million or so clones; roughly 98.5% were seen once. This specimen belongs to a study of shared clonotypes between healthy human individuals. Study conclusions and caveats: Rarefaction revealed incomplete sorted-subset sequencing despite large depth. The researchers took only blood, and tissue repertoires probably look different.

The CDR3 length is 17 residues. The TCR comes from a man under 40 in good health. The V and J genes are TRBV21-1 and TRBJ1-2; the D segment call TRBD1 is taken from the table without a DNA check. TRBV21-1 is a listed pseudogene. Sequencing input: naive CD4+ T cells sorted from blood. This sample's subset: CD45RA+ positively selected. CDR3 protein: CASDTFANRDGGYGYTF. The CDR3 DNA reads as TGTGCCAGCGATACTTTTGCAAACAGGGATGGCGGCTATGGCTACACCTTC.